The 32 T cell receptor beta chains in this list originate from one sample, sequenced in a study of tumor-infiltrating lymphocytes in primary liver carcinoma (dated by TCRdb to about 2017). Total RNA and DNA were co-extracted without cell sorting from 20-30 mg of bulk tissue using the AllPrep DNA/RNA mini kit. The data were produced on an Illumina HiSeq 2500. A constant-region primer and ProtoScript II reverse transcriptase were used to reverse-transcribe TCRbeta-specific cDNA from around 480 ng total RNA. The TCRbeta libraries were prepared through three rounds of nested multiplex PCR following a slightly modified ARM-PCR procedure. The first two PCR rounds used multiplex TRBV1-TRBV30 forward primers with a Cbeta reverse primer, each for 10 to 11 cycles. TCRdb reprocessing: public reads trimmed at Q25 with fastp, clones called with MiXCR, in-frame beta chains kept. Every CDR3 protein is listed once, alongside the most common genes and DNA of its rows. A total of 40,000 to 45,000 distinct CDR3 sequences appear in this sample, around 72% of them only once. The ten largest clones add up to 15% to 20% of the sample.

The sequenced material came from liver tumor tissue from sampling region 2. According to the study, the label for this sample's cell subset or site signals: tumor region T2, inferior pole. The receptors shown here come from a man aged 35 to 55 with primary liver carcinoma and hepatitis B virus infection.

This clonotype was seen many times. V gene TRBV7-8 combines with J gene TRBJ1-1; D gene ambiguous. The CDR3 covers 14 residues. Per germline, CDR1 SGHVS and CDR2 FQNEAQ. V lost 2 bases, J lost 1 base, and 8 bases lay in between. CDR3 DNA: TGTGCCAGCAGCTTAATGTGGGAGAACACTGAAGCTTTCTTT. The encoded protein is CASSLMWENTEAFF.

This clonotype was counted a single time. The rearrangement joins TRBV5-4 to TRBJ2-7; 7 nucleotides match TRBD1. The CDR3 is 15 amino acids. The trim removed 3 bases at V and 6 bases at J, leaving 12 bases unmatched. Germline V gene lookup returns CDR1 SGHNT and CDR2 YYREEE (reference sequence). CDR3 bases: TGTGCCAGCAGCTCGAACCGTGACAGGGCCCGCGAGCAGTACTTC. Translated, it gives CASSSNRDRAREQYF.

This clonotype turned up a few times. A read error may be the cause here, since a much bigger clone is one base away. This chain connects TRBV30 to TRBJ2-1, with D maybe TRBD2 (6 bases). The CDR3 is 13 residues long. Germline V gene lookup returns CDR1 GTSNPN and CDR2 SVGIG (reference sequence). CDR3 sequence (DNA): TGTGCCTGGACCGGGACTGCCTACAATGGGCAGTTCTTC. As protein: CAWTGTAYNGQFF.

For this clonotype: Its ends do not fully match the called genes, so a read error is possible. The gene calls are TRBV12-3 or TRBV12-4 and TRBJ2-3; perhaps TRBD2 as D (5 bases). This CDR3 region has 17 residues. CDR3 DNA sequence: TGTGCCAGCAGTTCCCCAACTAGTGGGAGAAGTACAGATACGCTGTATTTT. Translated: CASSSPTSGRSTDTLYF.

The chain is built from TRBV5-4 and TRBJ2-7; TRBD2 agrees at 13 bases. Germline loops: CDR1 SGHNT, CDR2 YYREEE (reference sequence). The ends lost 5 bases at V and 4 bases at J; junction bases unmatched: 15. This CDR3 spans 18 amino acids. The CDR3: CASSHTSGRVPTYYEQYF. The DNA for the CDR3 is TGTGCCAGCAGTCATACTAGCGGGAGGGTCCCCACTTATTACGAGCAGTACTTC.

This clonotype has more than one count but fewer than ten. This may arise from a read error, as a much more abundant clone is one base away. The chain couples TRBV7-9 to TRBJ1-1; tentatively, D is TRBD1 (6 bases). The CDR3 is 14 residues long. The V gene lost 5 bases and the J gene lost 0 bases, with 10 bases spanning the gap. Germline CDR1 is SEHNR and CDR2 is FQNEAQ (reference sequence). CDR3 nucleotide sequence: TGTGCCAGCAGCATGGACAGACTGAACACTGAAGCTTTCTTT. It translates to CASSMDRLNTEAFF.

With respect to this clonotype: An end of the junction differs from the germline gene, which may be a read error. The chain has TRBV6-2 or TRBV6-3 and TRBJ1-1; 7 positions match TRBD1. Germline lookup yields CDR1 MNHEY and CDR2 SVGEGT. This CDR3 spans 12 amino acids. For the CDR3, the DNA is TGTGCCAGCAGGGGGAGGGGGCGTAAAGCTTCCTTT. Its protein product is CASRGRGRKASF.

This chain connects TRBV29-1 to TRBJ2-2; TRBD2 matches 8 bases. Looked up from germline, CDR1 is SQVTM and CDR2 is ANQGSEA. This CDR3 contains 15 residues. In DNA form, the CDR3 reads TGCAACATTGGGACTAGTGCGGCGAACACCGGGGAGCTGTTTTTT. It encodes CNIGTSAANTGELFF.

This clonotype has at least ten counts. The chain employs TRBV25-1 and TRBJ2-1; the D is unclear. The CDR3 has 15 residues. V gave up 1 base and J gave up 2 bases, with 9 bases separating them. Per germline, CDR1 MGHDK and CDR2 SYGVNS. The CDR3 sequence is CASSESGKTYNEQFF. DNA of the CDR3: TGTGCCAGCAGTGAATCAGGCAAAACCTACAATGAGCAGTTCTTC.

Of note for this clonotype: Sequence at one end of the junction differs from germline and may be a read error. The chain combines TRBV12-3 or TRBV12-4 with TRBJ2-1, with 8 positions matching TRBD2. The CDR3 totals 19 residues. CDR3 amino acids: CANSLEASGSLPFYDEQFF. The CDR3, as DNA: TGTGCCAACAGTTTAGAAGCTAGCGGGTCGCTGCCCTTCTACGATGAGCAGTTCTTC.

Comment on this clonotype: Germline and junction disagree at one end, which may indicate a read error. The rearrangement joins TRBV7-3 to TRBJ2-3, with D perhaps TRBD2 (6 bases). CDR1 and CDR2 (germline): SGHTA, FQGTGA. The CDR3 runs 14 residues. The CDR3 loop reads CTSTKGGPPDTQYF. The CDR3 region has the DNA TGTACCAGCACCAAAGGAGGGCCTCCAGATACGCAGTATTTT. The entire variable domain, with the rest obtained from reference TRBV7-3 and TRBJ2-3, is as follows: GAGVSQTPSNKVTEKGKYVELRCDPISGHTALYWYRQSLGQGPEFLIYFQGTGAADDSGLPNDRFFAVRPEGSVSTLKIQRTERGDSAVYLCTSTKGGPPDTQYFGPGTRLTVL.

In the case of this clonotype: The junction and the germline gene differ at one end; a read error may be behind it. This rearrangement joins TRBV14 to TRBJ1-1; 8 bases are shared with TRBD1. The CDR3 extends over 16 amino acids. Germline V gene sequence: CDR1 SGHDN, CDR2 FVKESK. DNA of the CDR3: TGTGCCTGCAGGCGGGGACAGGAGAGAATGAACACTGAAGCTTTCTTT. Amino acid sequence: CACRRGQERMNTEAFF.

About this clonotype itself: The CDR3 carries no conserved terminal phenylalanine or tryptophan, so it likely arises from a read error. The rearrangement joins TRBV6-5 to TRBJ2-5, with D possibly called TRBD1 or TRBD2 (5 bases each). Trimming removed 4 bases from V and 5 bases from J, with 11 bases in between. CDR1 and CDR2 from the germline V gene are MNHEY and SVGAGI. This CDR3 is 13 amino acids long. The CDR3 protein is CASSCPGAETQYS. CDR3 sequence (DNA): TGTGCCAGCAGTTGCCCCGGGGCGGAGACCCAGTACTCC.

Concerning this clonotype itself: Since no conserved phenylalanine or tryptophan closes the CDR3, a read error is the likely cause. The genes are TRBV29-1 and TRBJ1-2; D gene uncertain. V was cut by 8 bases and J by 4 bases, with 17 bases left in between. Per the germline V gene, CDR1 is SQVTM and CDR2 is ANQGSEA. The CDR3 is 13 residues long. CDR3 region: CSFVGFRGYGYTL. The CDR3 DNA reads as TGCAGCTTTGTGGGCTTTAGAGGCTATGGCTACACCCTC.

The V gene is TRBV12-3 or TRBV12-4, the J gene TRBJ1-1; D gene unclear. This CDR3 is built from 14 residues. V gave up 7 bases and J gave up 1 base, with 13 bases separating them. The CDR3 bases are TGTGCCAGCACCCTAGGGCAGAAGAACACTGAAGCTTTCTTT. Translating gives CASTLGQKNTEAFF.

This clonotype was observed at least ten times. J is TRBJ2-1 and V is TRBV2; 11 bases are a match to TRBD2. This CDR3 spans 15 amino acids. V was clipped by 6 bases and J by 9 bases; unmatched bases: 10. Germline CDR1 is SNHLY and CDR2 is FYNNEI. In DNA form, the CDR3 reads TGTGCCAGCAGACCCATAGCGGGAGGGCGTAGTGAGCAGTTCTTC. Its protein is CASRPIAGGRSEQFF. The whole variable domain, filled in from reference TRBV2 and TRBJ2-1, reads EPEVTQTPSHQVTQMGQEVILRCVPISNHLYFYWYRQILGQKVEFLVSFYNNEISEKSEIFDDQFSVERPDGSNFTLKIRSTKLEDSAMYFCASRPIAGGRSEQFFGPGTRLTVL.

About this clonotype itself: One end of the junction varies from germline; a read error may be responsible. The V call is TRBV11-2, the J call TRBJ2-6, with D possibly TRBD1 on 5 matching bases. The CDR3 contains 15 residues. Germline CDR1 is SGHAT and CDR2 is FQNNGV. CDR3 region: CATQRPRPGAIVLTF. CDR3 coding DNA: TGTGCCACCCAGCGACCGCGCCCTGGGGCCATCGTCCTGACTTTC.

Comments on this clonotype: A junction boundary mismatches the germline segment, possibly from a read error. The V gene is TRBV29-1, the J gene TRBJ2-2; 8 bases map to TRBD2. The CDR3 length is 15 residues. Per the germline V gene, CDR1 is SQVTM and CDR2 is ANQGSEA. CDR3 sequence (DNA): TGCAACGTTGGGACTAGTGCGACGAACACCGGGGAGCTGTTTTTT. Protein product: CNVGTSATNTGELFF.

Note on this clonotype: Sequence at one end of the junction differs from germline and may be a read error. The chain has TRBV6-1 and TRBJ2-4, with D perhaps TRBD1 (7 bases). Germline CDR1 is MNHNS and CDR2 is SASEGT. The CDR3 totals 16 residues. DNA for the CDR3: TGTGCCAGTAGTGCCTCAGGGGGGTTTGGCAAAAACATTCAGTACTTC. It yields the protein CASSASGGFGKNIQYF.

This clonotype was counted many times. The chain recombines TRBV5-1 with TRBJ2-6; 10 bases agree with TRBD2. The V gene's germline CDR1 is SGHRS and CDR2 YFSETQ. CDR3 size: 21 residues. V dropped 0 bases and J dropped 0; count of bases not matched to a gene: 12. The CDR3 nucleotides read TGCGCCAGCAGCTTGGACAGGACGGGGCTAGCGGGAGACTCTGGGGCCAACGTCCTGACTTTC. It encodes CASSLDRTGLAGDSGANVLTF. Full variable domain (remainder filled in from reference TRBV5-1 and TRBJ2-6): KAGVTQTPRYLIKTRGQQVTLSCSPISGHRSVSWYQQTPGQGLQFLFEYFSETQRNKGNFPGRFSGRQFSNSRSEMNVSTLELGDSALYLCASSLDRTGLAGDSGANVLTFGAGSRLTVL.

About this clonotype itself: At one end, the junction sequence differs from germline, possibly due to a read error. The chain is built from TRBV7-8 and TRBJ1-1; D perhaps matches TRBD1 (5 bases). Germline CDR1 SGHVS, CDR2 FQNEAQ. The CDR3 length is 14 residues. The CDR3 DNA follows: TGTGCCAGCAGCTTAGCGGGGGGGAACACTGAGGCTCTCTTT. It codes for CASSLAGGNTEALF.

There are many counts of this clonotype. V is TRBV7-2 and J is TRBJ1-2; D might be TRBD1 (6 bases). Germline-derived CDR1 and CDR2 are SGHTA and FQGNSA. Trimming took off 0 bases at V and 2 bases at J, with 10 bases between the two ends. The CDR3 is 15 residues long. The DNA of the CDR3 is TGTGCCAGCAGCTTAGCACAGGGCGTCAACTATGGCTACACCTTC. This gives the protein CASSLAQGVNYGYTF.

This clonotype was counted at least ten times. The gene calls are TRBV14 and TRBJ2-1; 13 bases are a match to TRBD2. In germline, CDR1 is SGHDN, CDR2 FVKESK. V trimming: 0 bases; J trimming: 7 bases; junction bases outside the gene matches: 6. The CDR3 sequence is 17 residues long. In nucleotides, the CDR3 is TGTGCCAGCAGCCAAGATCTCCGGACTAGCGGGAGAAATGAGCAGTTCTTC. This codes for CASSQDLRTSGRNEQFF.

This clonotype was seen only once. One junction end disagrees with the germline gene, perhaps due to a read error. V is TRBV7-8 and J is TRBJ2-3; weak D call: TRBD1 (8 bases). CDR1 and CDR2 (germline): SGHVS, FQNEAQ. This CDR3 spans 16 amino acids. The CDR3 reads CARSSTGGGYSDAQYF. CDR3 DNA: TGTGCCAGGAGCTCAACAGGGGGGGGGTATTCGGATGCGCAGTATTTT.

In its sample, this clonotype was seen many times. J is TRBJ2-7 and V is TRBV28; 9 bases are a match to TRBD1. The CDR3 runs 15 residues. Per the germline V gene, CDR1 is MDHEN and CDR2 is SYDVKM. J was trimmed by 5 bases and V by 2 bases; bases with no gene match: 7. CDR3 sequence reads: CASSLVGTGWNEQYF. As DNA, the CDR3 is TGTGCCAGCAGTTTAGTCGGGACAGGGTGGAACGAGCAGTACTTC.

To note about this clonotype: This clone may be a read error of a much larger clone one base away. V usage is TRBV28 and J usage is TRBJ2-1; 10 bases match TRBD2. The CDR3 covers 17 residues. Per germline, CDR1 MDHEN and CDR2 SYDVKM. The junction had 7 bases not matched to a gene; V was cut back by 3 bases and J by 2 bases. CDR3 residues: CASSLSTSGPPYNEQFF. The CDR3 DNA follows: TGTGCCAGCAGTTTGTCGACTAGCGGGCCTCCCTACAATGAGCAGTTCTTC.

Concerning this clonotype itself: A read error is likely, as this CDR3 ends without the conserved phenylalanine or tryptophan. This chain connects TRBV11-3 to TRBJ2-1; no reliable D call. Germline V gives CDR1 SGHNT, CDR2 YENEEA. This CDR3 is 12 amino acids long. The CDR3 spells CASGLNDNEQFL. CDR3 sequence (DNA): TGTGCCAGCGGCTTAAATGACAATGAGCAGTTCTTA.

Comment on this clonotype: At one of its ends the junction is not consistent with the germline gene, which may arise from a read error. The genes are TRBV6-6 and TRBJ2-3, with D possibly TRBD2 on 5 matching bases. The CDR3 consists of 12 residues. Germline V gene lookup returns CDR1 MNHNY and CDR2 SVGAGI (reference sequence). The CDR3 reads CASNPDSILQYF. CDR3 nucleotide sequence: TGCGCCAGCAATCCGGACTCCATACTGCAGTATTTC.

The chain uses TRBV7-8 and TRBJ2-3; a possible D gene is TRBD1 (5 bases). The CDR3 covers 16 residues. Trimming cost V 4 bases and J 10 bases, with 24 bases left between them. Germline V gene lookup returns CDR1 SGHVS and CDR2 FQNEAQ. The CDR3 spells CASSSTGRGYSDAQYF. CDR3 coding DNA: TGTGCCAGCAGCTCAACAGGAAGGGGATATTCGGATGCGCAGTATTTT.

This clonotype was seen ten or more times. The CDR3 region is CASSDPGGGNTIYF. CDR3 nucleotide sequence: TGTGCCAGCAGTGATCCCGGCGGAGGAAACACCATATATTTT. The chain recombines TRBV25-1 with TRBJ1-3; D gene uncertain. The germline V gene encodes CDR1 MGHDK and CDR2 SYGVNS. V gave up 3 bases and J gave up 4 bases, with 10 bases separating them. The CDR3 loop spans 14 amino acids.

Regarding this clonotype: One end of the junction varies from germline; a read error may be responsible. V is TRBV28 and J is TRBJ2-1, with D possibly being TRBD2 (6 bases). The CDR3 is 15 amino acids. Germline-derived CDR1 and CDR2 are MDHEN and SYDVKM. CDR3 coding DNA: TGTGCCAGCAGTTCTATCACCCGGGGACTCGATGAGCAATTCTTC. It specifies CASSSITRGLDEQFF. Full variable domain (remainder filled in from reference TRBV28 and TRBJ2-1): DVKVTQSSRYLVKRTGEKVFLECVQDMDHENMFWYRQDPGLGLRLIYFSYDVKMKEKGDIPEGYSVSREKKERFSLILESASTNQTSMYLCASSSITRGLDEQFFGPGTRLTVL.

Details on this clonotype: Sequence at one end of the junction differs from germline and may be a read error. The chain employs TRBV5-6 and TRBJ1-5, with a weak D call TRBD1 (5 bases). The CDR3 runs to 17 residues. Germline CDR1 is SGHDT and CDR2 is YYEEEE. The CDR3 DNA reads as TGTGCCAGCAGCTTGGAAGGGGATCAGGGAGCCAATCAGACCCAGCATTTT. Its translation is CASSLEGDQGANQTQHF.